This TCR beta chain was sequenced for a study of blood T cells in healthy people across ages. Whole-study findings and limits: Donor CMV infection status was unknown, possibly confounding age-related changes in expanded clonotypes. A conclusive naive versus antigen-experienced comparison was prevented by the unsorted PBMCs.

Drawn from each donor were roughly 9.4 milliliters of peripheral blood. This CDR3 has 16 amino acids. Germline CDR1 MNHEY, CDR2 SVGAGI. Primers used in a second PCR of about 6 to 11 cycles were a sample-barcoded 5' primer and a J-beta primer mix. CDR3-containing paired-end reads numbered at least 2.5 million in each sample. In TCRdb, the 5' RACE reads were re-called with MiXCR into one record per CDR3 protein. The table records under 2,000,000 distinct CDR3 sequences, 40% to 55% of them present only once. Concerning this clonotype itself: Its antigen remains unidentified. One junction end does not reproduce the germline sequence, and a read error may be involved.

This receptor was identified in a middle-aged woman in good health. The chain combines TRBV6-5 with TRBJ2-1; D not certain. The sequencing sample was made of blood. Here the CDR3 reads CVSSYSNPTSYNEQFF. CDR3 DNA: TGTGTCAGCAGTTACTCGAATCCCACCTCCTACAATGAGCAGTTCTTC.